The 24 T cell receptor beta chains in this list originate from one sample, sequenced in a study of fetal regulatory T cell absence and autoimmunity. TCRdb's table, derived via immunoSEQ multiplex PCR, lists solely in-frame clones and lacks some. The sample gives some 46,000 clones, 70% to 85% of which show up once; 0.35% to 0.45% is in the top ten. Sample: cord blood. The receptors originated from a newborn boy with IPEX syndrome.

This clone occurred once. This chain connects TRBV4-3 to TRBJ1-2; 12 positions match TRBD1. The trim removed 4 bases at V and 6 bases at J, leaving 12 bases unmatched. Germline V gene sequence: CDR1 LGHNA, CDR2 YSLEER. This CDR3 contains 17 residues. The CDR3 reads CASSRTGTGGHVNGYTF. The DNA for the CDR3 is TGCGCCAGCAGCCGGACCGGGACAGGGGGCCACGTAAATGGCTACACCTTC.

CDR3 residues: CASSLALFSGRRTDTQYF. The CDR3 DNA reads TGTGCCAGCAGCTTAGCTCTGTTTAGCGGGAGGAGAACAGATACGCAGTATTTT. V and J are TRBV7-9 and TRBJ2-3, with 10 bases lining up with TRBD2. Germline CDR1 reads SEHNR; CDR2 reads FQNEAQ (reference sequence). Trimming at V came to 0 bases and at J to 3 bases, leaving 9 bases not matched to a gene. This CDR3 has 18 amino acids. Drawing the rest from reference TRBV7-9 and TRBJ2-3, the complete variable domain is DTGVSQNPRHKITKRGQNVTFRCDPISEHNRLYWYRQTLGQGPEFLTYFQNEAQLEKSRLLSDRFSAERPKGSFSTLEIQRTEQGDSAMYLCASSLALFSGRRTDTQYFGPGTRLTVL.

The chain uses TRBV6-5 and TRBJ1-2, with D possibly matching TRBD1 (6 bases). The CDR3 loop spans 13 amino acids. The germline gives CDR1 MNHEY, CDR2 SVGAGI. Trimming stripped 4 bases from V and 8 bases from J, with 14 bases between. This chain's CDR3 is CASSLGQSRGYTF. CDR3 nucleotides: TGTGCCAGCAGTTTAGGACAGTCCCGGGGCTACACCTTC.

The rearrangement uses TRBV19 and TRBJ2-7; TRBD2 matches 9 bases. The ends lost 2 bases at V and 0 bases at J; junction bases unmatched: 5. CDR3 length: 16 amino acids. CDR1 and CDR2 from the germline V gene are LNHDA and SQIVND (reference sequence). The CDR3 DNA reads TGTGCCAGTAGTATATCAGGGGGACTAGCCTCCTACGAGCAGTACTTC. It is translated as CASSISGGLASYEQYF.

The rearrangement links TRBV7-9 to TRBJ1-1; D is unclear. The V end lost 0 bases, the J end lost 1 base, and 3 bases lay between the germline ends. Germline assignment: CDR1 SEHNR and CDR2 FQNEAQ (reference sequence). The CDR3 consists of 13 residues. CDR3 in amino acids: CASSLAGNTEAFF. The CDR3 DNA reads as TGTGCCAGCAGCTTAGCGGGGAACACTGAAGCTTTCTTT.

The rearrangement links TRBV6-1 to TRBJ2-1; tentatively, D is TRBD1 (6 bases). The V gene lost 6 bases and the J gene lost 0 bases, with 6 bases spanning the gap. The CDR3 covers 13 residues. Germline V gives CDR1 MNHNS, CDR2 SASEGT. CDR3 region: CASRDSSYNEQFF. CDR3 in DNA: TGTGCCAGCAGGGACAGCTCCTACAATGAGCAGTTCTTC.

In this sample, this clone turned up a few times. The chain joins TRBV4-1 to TRBJ2-7, with D perhaps matching TRBD1 (5 bases). V lost 4 bases to trimming and J lost 1 base, with 14 bases between them. Germline CDR1 is MGHRA and CDR2 is YSYEKL. This CDR3 comprises 15 residues. The CDR3 nucleotides read TGCGCCAGCAGCCTCGTTTCAGGGCCTTCCTACGAGCAGTACTTC. Amino acid sequence: CASSLVSGPSYEQYF.

In its sample, this clone was seen a few times. This chain connects TRBV5-1 to TRBJ2-7, with 7 bases that match TRBD1. Trimming removed 4 bases from V and 2 bases from J; junction bases left unmatched: 9. This CDR3 spans 15 amino acids. Per the germline V gene, CDR1 is SGHRS and CDR2 is YFSETQ. The CDR3 region has the DNA TGCGCCAGCAGCGGACCCGGACAGGCCACCTACGAGCAGTACTTC. It yields the protein CASSGPGQATYEQYF.

The rearrangement joins TRBV27 to TRBJ2-1; D unclear. The germline V and J ends were trimmed by 4 bases and 2 bases, with 6 bases remaining between them. Germline loops: CDR1 MNHEY, CDR2 SMNVEV (reference sequence). The CDR3 spans 13 residues. The CDR3 reads CASSSRPYNEQFF. The CDR3 bases are TGTGCCAGCAGTTCCCGACCCTACAATGAGCAGTTCTTC.

The chain links TRBV9 to TRBJ2-1; D is undetermined. The CDR3 covers 15 residues. Trimming removed 6 bases at V and 0 bases at J, with 13 bases between. Germline values: CDR1 SGDLS, CDR2 YYNGEE. The CDR3 sequence: CASTLDPTSYNEQFF. CDR3 coding DNA: TGTGCCAGCACCTTAGACCCTACCTCCTACAATGAGCAGTTCTTC.

This chain uses TRBV30 with TRBJ1-2, with D hard to call. Per the germline V gene, CDR1 is GTSNPN and CDR2 is SVGIG (reference sequence). This CDR3 is 14 amino acids long. With 4 bases removed from V and 4 bases from J, the gap between germline ends came to 16 bases. In DNA, the CDR3 is TGTGCCTGGACACGCTCCGGGCGGTTCTATGGCTACACCTTC. Its translation is CAWTRSGRFYGYTF.

The sample holds one count of this clone. This chain uses TRBV7-2 with TRBJ2-7; D call uncertain. Trimming took 0 bases from V and 2 from J, leaving 11 bases between them. The CDR3 is 15 amino acids. Per the germline V gene, CDR1 is SGHTA and CDR2 is FQGNSA. This chain's CDR3 is CASSLALSLAYEQYF. For the CDR3, the DNA is TGTGCCAGCAGCTTAGCGCTGTCCCTCGCCTACGAGCAGTACTTC. Variable domain in full (rest from reference TRBV7-2 and TRBJ2-7): GAGVSQSPSNKVTEKGKDVELRCDPISGHTALYWYRQSLGQGLEFLIYFQGNSAPDKSGLPSDRFSAERTGGSVSTLTIQRTQQEDSAVYLCASSLALSLAYEQYFGPGTRLTVT.

J is TRBJ1-4 and V is TRBV5-5, with D possibly being TRBD1 (6 bases). The V end was cut by 4 bases, the J end by 4 bases, with 14 bases between. Germline loops: CDR1 SGHKS, CDR2 YYEKEE (reference sequence). CDR3 length equals 15 residues. The CDR3 sequence: CASSVNTGNNEKLFF. CDR3 sequence (DNA): TGTGCCAGCAGCGTAAACACAGGGAATAATGAAAAACTGTTTTTT.

This clone has more than one count but fewer than ten. The chain combines TRBV19 with TRBJ2-7; either TRBD1 or TRBD2 may fit D (5 bases each). The germline V gene encodes CDR1 LNHDA and CDR2 SQIVND (reference sequence). This CDR3 has 15 residues. The V end lost 1 base, the J end lost 2 bases, and 12 bases lay between the germline ends. CDR3: CASSIAPGTPYEQYF. CDR3 coding DNA: TGTGCCAGTAGTATAGCCCCCGGGACCCCCTACGAGCAGTACTTC.

V usage is TRBV2 and J usage is TRBJ2-1; TRBD2 agrees at 12 bases. The CDR3 length is 15 residues. The trim removed 8 bases at V and 6 bases at J, leaving 8 bases unmatched. Per the germline V gene, CDR1 is SNHLY and CDR2 is FYNNEI. The CDR3 sequence: CASSLRLAGVNEQFF. CDR3 nucleotides: TGTGCCAGCTCTCTCAGACTAGCGGGAGTCAATGAGCAGTTCTTC.

This clone was found a few times. V is TRBV2 and J is TRBJ2-7; D gene ambiguous. The germline gives CDR1 SNHLY, CDR2 FYNNEI. This CDR3 is 10 amino acids long. The V end was cut by 8 bases, the J end by 2 bases, with 4 bases between. CDR3 coding DNA: TGTGCCAGCGGCACCTACGAGCAGTACTTC. Its translation is CASGTYEQYF.

The CDR3 nucleotides are TGTGCCAGCAGTCAGCAGGGGTGGGACAATGAGCAGTTCTTC. Its translation is CASSQQGWDNEQFF. V is TRBV6-4 and J is TRBJ2-1; perhaps TRBD1 as D (6 bases). Trimming took off 5 bases at V and 5 bases at J, with 13 bases between the two ends. The CDR3 runs to 14 residues. In germline, CDR1 is MRHNA, CDR2 SNTAGT.

The chain employs TRBV6-1 and TRBJ1-1, with D possibly TRBD1 on 5 matching bases. Germline V gene data show CDR1 as MNHNS and CDR2 as SASEGT. V was pared by 2 bases and J by 4 bases, with 8 bases between. The CDR3 length is 13 residues. The CDR3 region has the DNA TGTGCCAGCAGTGAACGAGGGGTCACTGAAGCTTTCTTT. It is translated as CASSERGVTEAFF.

This chain connects TRBV11-3 to TRBJ2-1, with 11 bases fitting TRBD2. The CDR3 sequence is 13 residues long. V lost 2 bases and J lost 9; bases outside the gene matches: 0. Germline V gene data show CDR1 as SGHNT and CDR2 as YENEEA. The chain's CDR3 is CASSLLAGGEQFF. The CDR3 DNA reads as TGTGCCAGCAGCTTACTAGCGGGAGGTGAGCAGTTCTTC.

This chain links TRBV29-1 with TRBJ1-2; 7 positions agree with TRBD1. The CDR3 is made up of 14 amino acids. Germline V CDR1 and CDR2: SQVTM, ANQGSEA. The V segment lost 4 bases and the J segment 4 bases; nucleotides outside the gene matches: 9. The DNA for the CDR3 is TGCAGCGTTGCGGGACAGCAATCCCTCTATGGCTACACCTTC. Translated: CSVAGQQSLYGYTF. Supplemented by reference TRBV29-1 and TRBJ1-2, the full variable domain reads SAVISQKPSRDICQRGTSLTIQCQVDSQVTMMFWYRQQPGQSLTLIATANQGSEATYESGFVIDKFPISRPNLTFSTLTVSNMSPEDSSIYLCSVAGQQSLYGYTFGSGTRLTVV.

This chain links TRBV6-4 with TRBJ1-5; D not resolved. Germline CDR1 and CDR2: MRHNA and SNTAGT. There are 15 residues in the CDR3. Between the trimmed V and J ends, which lost 3 bases and 0 bases, there was a span of 9 bases. The CDR3 loop is CASSEGRYSNQPQHF. The CDR3 bases are TGTGCCAGCAGTGAAGGGCGGTATAGCAATCAGCCCCAGCATTTT.

The gene calls are TRBV5-1 and TRBJ2-7, with 11 bases fitting TRBD1. With 0 bases clipped from V and 5 bases from J, the junction kept 4 bases outside the gene matches. This CDR3 contains 15 residues. Germline V gene sequence: CDR1 SGHRS, CDR2 YFSETQ. Here the CDR3 DNA reads TGCGCCAGCAGCTTGGAGGGACAGGGGGAGGACGAGCAGTACTTC. Translated, it gives CASSLEGQGEDEQYF.

The chain combines TRBV4-3 with TRBJ2-1; 8 bases are a match to TRBD2. Germline V gene sequence: CDR1 LGHNA, CDR2 YSLEER. Germline trimming cut 1 base from V and 10 bases from J; bases unmatched to any gene: 12. The CDR3 has 16 amino acids. CDR3 residues: CASSQVLIAGPGEQFF. The CDR3 coding sequence is TGCGCCAGCAGCCAAGTCCTAATAGCGGGGCCGGGGGAGCAGTTCTTC.

In DNA, the CDR3 is TGTGCCAGCAGCCCGGGACGGCTCAATGAGCAGTTCTTC. It specifies CASSPGRLNEQFF. The rearrangement links TRBV13 to TRBJ2-1, with D possibly being TRBD1 or TRBD2 (5 bases each). The germline gives CDR1 PRHDT, CDR2 FYEKMQ (reference sequence). The CDR3 is 13 residues long. Trimming left V 5 bases short and J 6 bases short, with 11 bases between. The variable domain in full, with the rest retrieved from reference TRBV13 and TRBJ2-1, is AAGVIQSPRHLIKEKRETATLKCYPIPRHDTVYWYQQGPGQDPQFLISFYEKMQSDKGSIPDRFSAQQFSDYHSELNMSSLELGDSALYFCASSPGRLNEQFFGPGTRLTVL.